A selection of T cell receptor beta chains follows, all from one sample in a study of vaccination effects on CD4 cells after COVID-19. These receptors' targets are unknown. The data were produced by immunoSEQ multiplex PCR, yet TCRdb's version contains in-frame clones alone and is incomplete. The sample holds some 59,000 clones, 65% to 90% seen once. Sequencing used CD4+ T cells from PBMCs cultured with HCoV-229E spike peptides, obtained before COVID-19 vaccination. Receptors were obtained from a human donor who received a COVID-19 vaccine. Each CDR3 is given with its conserved first and last residue. A D gene is named only where the DNA matches it firmly. Clone size is given for some rows only: seen once, a few or many times, or a class if the clone is expanded.

d_call,clone_size,v_call,cdr3_length,j_call,cdr3_aa,cdr3_nt
-,once,TRBV9,14,TRBJ1-5,CASSGKGSSQPQHF,TGTGCCAGCAGCGGAAAGGGCTCCAGTCAGCCCCAGCATTTT
-,-,TRBV5-1,17,TRBJ2-1,CASSMNGALSSYNEQFF,TGCGCCAGCAGCATGAACGGGGCACTAAGCTCCTACAATGAGCAGTTCTTC
TRBD1,-,TRBV18,17,TRBJ1-1,CASSPRQGAEWNTEAFF,TGTGCCAGCTCACCACGACAGGGGGCTGAATGGAACACTGAAGCTTTCTTT
TRBD2,once,TRBV4-1,16,TRBJ2-3,CASSQVRLARRDTQYF,TGCGCCAGCAGCCAAGTTAGACTAGCGAGGAGGGATACGCAGTATTTT
-,-,TRBV7-2,15,TRBJ2-3,CASSLVVGGTDTQYF,TGTGCCAGCAGCTTAGTGGTGGGAGGTACAGATACGCAGTATTTT
-,-,TRBV12-3/TRBV12-4,13,TRBJ1-1,CASSLVGQPEAFF,TGTGCCAGCAGTTTAGTAGGCCAGCCTGAAGCTTTCTTT
-,-,TRBV5-4,13,TRBJ1-2,CASSLDRNYGYTF,TGTGCCAGCAGCTTGGACAGAAACTATGGCTACACCTTC
-,-,TRBV18,16,TRBJ2-5,CASSPPGTEYQETQYF,TGTGCCAGCTCACCACCGGGTACAGAGTACCAAGAGACCCAGTACTTC
-,few,TRBV28,12,TRBJ1-2,CASTVGVGGYTF,TGTGCCAGCACCGTAGGAGTCGGGGGCTACACCTTC
-,-,TRBV19,11,TRBJ1-1,CASSIDFGAFF,TGTGCCAGTAGTATAGATTTTGGAGCTTTCTTT
-,-,TRBV14,15,TRBJ2-2,CASSPRIGGPGELFF,TGTGCCAGCAGCCCGAGGATTGGGGGCCCGGGGGAGCTGTTTTTT
-,-,TRBV7-6,19,TRBJ1-5,CASSFTWDGHRGGNQPQHF,TGTGCCAGCAGCTTCACATGGGACGGCCATCGGGGGGGCAATCAGCCCCAGCATTTT
TRBD1,few,TRBV24-1,16,TRBJ2-1,CATSDPGQGLYNEQFF,TGTGCCACCAGTGATCCGGGACAGGGATTATACAATGAGCAGTTCTTC
TRBD1,-,TRBV13,12,TRBJ1-1,CASSYTGEEAFF,TGTGCCAGCAGCTACACAGGGGAAGAAGCTTTCTTT
-,-,TRBV5-1,15,TRBJ2-1,CASSLEAQEPNEQFF,TGCGCCAGCAGCTTGGAGGCACAAGAGCCCAATGAGCAGTTCTTC
TRBD2,-,TRBV6-5,15,TRBJ2-2,CASGGAGVSTGELFF,TGTGCCAGCGGCGGCGCGGGGGTCTCCACCGGGGAGCTGTTTTTT